Presented here are 14 T cell receptor beta chains from one specimen sequenced in a study of shared clonotypes between healthy human individuals. Some clones are missing from TCRdb's copy, which holds only in-frame ones; the method was immunoSEQ multiplex PCR. Of about 470,000 clones listed, roughly 80% are singletons. The sequenced sample was PBMCs. The source of these receptors is a woman aged 40-49 years in good health. Some clones in this sample may be carry-over from other donors' samples.

This clone was seen only a few times. The V and J genes are TRBV5-4 and TRBJ2-7; 8 positions agree with TRBD2. Trimming removed 4 bases from V and 9 bases from J; junction bases left unmatched: 12. Per the germline V gene, CDR1 is SGHNT and CDR2 is YYREEE (reference sequence). The CDR3 extends over 14 amino acids. Written as DNA, the CDR3 is TGTGCCAGCAGCGCCGCCGGGACTAGTCGATCGCAGTACTTC. Its protein product is CASSAAGTSRSQYF.

This sequence joins TRBV7-2 and TRBJ2-4, with 8 bases identical to TRBD2. CDR3 length: 15 residues. Trimming took 5 bases from V and 6 from J; bases not matched to a gene: 9. In germline, CDR1 is SGHTA, CDR2 FQGNSA. The CDR3 loop reads CASSRKTSGLNIQYF. CDR3 sequence (DNA): TGTGCCAGCAGCCGCAAAACTAGCGGCCTAAACATTCAGTACTTC. The variable domain in full, with the rest retrieved from reference TRBV7-2 and TRBJ2-4, is GAGVSQSPSNKVTEKGKDVELRCDPISGHTALYWYRQSLGQGLEFLIYFQGNSAPDKSGLPSDRFSAERTGGSVSTLTIQRTQQEDSAVYLCASSRKTSGLNIQYFGAGTRLSVL.

The sample holds one count of this clone. The rearrangement links TRBV27 to TRBJ2-1; D possibly uses TRBD1 or TRBD2 (5 bases each). The germline CDR1 and CDR2 sequences are MNHEY and SMNVEV (reference sequence). Deletions cut 2 bases from V and 7 bases from J, with 9 bases between. The CDR3 sequence is 13 residues long. DNA for the CDR3: TGTGCCAGCAGTTTAGGGACCCTAAATGAGCAGTTCTTC. Protein: CASSLGTLNEQFF.

This clone was counted a few times. This sequence joins TRBV5-5 and TRBJ1-4; D gene unclear. This CDR3 region has 15 residues. Germline values: CDR1 SGHKS, CDR2 YYEKEE (reference sequence). The V and J ends lost 4 bases and 3 bases respectively, with 13 bases between them. CDR3 protein: CASSDYSGPNEKLFF. The CDR3 nucleotides read TGTGCCAGCAGCGACTACAGCGGGCCTAATGAAAAACTGTTTTTT.

The gene calls are TRBV7-2 and TRBJ2-7, with a weak D call TRBD2 (6 bases). From germline, CDR1 is SGHTA and CDR2 FQGNSA. The CDR3 runs 15 residues. Trimming left V 3 bases short and J 4 bases short, with 16 bases between. CDR3 region: CASSFSGAGLYEQYF. The CDR3 nucleotides read TGTGCCAGCAGCTTCTCTGGGGCGGGGTTATACGAGCAGTACTTC. Filled out from reference TRBV7-2 and TRBJ2-7, the complete variable domain reads GAGVSQSPSNKVTEKGKDVELRCDPISGHTALYWYRQSLGQGLEFLIYFQGNSAPDKSGLPSDRFSAERTGGSVSTLTIQRTQQEDSAVYLCASSFSGAGLYEQYFGPGTRLTVT.

J is TRBJ2-5 and V is TRBV11-2; D unclear. The DNA matches TRBJ2-7 better at its end, which makes the J call doubtful. Germline V lookup: CDR1 SGHAT, CDR2 FQNNGV. The CDR3 length is 13 residues. CDR3 amino acids: CASSLRAHYEQYF. The CDR3 DNA reads as TGTGCCAGCAGCTTACGAGCTCACTACGAGCAGTACTTC.

This clone was seen more than once but under ten times. This sequence joins TRBV7-3 and TRBJ2-1; D may be TRBD1 or TRBD2 (6 bases each). This CDR3 contains 13 residues. V lost 5 bases and J 4 bases, leaving 9 bases between the germline ends. In germline, CDR1 is SGHTA, CDR2 FQGTGA. The CDR3 loop reads CASSAGQYNEQFF. The CDR3 DNA reads TGTGCCAGCAGCGCGGGACAATACAATGAGCAGTTCTTC.

The chain carries TRBV5-4 and TRBJ1-2; the D is unclear. The CDR3 is made up of 13 amino acids. Germline loops: CDR1 SGHNT, CDR2 YYREEE (reference sequence). Deletions cut 7 bases from V and 9 bases from J, with 19 bases between. Written as DNA, the CDR3 is TGTGCCAGCGAAAACCCAGGCGAGTTGCGCTACACCTTC. This translates into CASENPGELRYTF. Full variable domain (rest looked up from reference TRBV5-4 and TRBJ1-2): ETGVTQSPTHLIKTRGQQVTLRCSSQSGHNTVSWYQQALGQGPQFIFQYYREEENGRGNFPPRFSGLQFPNYSSELNVNALELDDSALYLCASENPGELRYTFGSGTRLTVV.

The CDR3 loop is CASSEQDYQETQYF. DNA for the CDR3: TGTGCCAGCAGCGAACAGGATTACCAAGAGACCCAGTACTTC. This sequence joins TRBV7-3 and TRBJ2-5; D is possibly TRBD1 (5 bases). Germline values: CDR1 SGHTA, CDR2 FQGTGA. The length of the CDR3 is 14 residues. V dropped 5 bases and J dropped 0 bases, with 10 bases sitting between them.

This chain joins TRBV10-3 and TRBJ2-1; 7 bases align to TRBD2. J was trimmed by 3 bases and V by 2 bases; bases with no gene match: 4. CDR1 is ENHRY, CDR2 SYGVKD, per germline. The length of the CDR3 is 15 residues. The CDR3 coding sequence is TGTGCCATCAGTGAGATGAGCGGGGACTACAATGAGCAGTTCTTC. It codes for CAISEMSGDYNEQFF.

J is TRBJ1-1 and V is TRBV29-1, with a weak D call TRBD1 (5 bases). V was clipped by 2 bases and J by 4 bases, with 11 bases between them. The CDR3 loop spans 13 amino acids. Germline V gene data show CDR1 as SQVTM and CDR2 as ANQGSEA. The CDR3 DNA follows: TGCAGCGTTGAATGGGACTCCGGCACTGAAGCTTTCTTT. It translates to CSVEWDSGTEAFF.

The chain links TRBV19 to TRBJ2-3, with unresolved D. The length of the CDR3 is 16 residues. Germline V CDR1 and CDR2: LNHDA, SQIVND (reference sequence). With 5 bases removed from V and 0 bases from J, the gap between germline ends came to 15 bases. The CDR3 DNA sequence: TGTGCCAGTAGTTCGCTGCGTATGGGGAGCACAGATACGCAGTATTTT. Its protein is CASSSLRMGSTDTQYF.

The chain uses TRBV5-4 and TRBJ1-1; D remains ambiguous. The germline V and J ends were trimmed by 4 bases and 1 base, with 14 bases remaining between them. There are 15 residues in the CDR3. Germline CDR1 is SGHNT and CDR2 is YYREEE (reference sequence). CDR3: CASSPGPGRNTEAFF. The CDR3 DNA sequence: TGTGCCAGCAGCCCGGGCCCCGGGAGGAACACTGAAGCTTTCTTT.

The CDR3 region has the DNA TGTGCCAGCAGCTTACTTAGAAGAAGTCGATACTACGAGCAGTACTTC. Residues: CASSLLRRSRYYEQYF. The V call is TRBV11-2, the J call TRBJ2-7; D is undetermined. Germline-derived CDR1 and CDR2 are SGHAT and FQNNGV. V lost 2 bases and J lost 3, with 17 bases in between. The CDR3 length is 16 residues.